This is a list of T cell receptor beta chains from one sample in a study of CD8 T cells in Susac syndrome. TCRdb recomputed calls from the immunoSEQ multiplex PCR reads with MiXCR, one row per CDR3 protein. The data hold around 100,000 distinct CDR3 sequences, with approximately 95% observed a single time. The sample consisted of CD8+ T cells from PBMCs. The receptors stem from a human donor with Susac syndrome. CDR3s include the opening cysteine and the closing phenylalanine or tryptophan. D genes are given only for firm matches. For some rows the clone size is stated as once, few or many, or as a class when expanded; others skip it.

CDR3: CSARDGSASYNEQFF
DNA: TGCAGTGCTAGAGACGGGAGCGCCTCCTACAATGAGCAGTTCTTC
D: NA
V: TRBV20-1
size: NA
J: TRBJ2-1
length: 15

CDR3: CASSQWTSGTSGTQYF
DNA: TGTGCCAGCAGCCAATGGACTAGCGGGACCTCGGGGACCCAGTACTTC
D: TRBD2
V: TRBV11-2
size: NA
J: TRBJ2-5
length: 16

CDR3: CASSRSRPRTYEQYF
DNA: TGCGCCAGCAGTCGCAGCCGGCCCCGGACCTACGAGCAGTACTTC
D: NA
V: TRBV23-1
size: NA
J: TRBJ2-7
length: 15

CDR3: CSAMSDTQYF
DNA: TGCAGTGCTATGTCAGATACGCAGTATTTT
D: NA
V: TRBV20-1
size: NA
J: TRBJ2-3
length: 10

CDR3: CASSVGGAAYEQYF
DNA: TGTGCCAGCAGCGTAGGCGGCGCAGCCTACGAGCAGTACTTC
D: NA
V: TRBV9
size: NA
J: TRBJ2-7
length: 14

CDR3: CSVESNTEAFF
DNA: TGCAGCGTTGAATCGAACACTGAAGCTTTCTTT
D: NA
V: TRBV29-1
size: NA
J: TRBJ1-1
length: 11

CDR3: CSAREGGSPNEKLFF
DNA: TGCAGTGCTAGAGAGGGGGGGAGTCCTAATGAAAAACTGTTTTTT
D: NA
V: TRBV20-1
size: NA
J: TRBJ1-4
length: 15

CDR3: CASSSVSENTEAFF
DNA: TGTGCCAGTAGTAGTGTTTCAGAGAACACTGAAGCTTTCTTT
D: NA
V: TRBV19
size: once
J: TRBJ1-1
length: 14

CDR3: CASSYRLAGGETITTYNEQFF
DNA: TGTGCCAGCAGTTACCGGCTAGCGGGGGGGGAGACGATAACTACCTACAATGAGCAGTTCTTC
D: TRBD2
V: TRBV6-5
size: NA
J: TRBJ2-1
length: 21

CDR3: CSVGQISNTGELFF
DNA: TGCAGCGTTGGACAGATCTCGAACACCGGGGAGCTGTTTTTT
D: NA
V: TRBV29-1
size: NA
J: TRBJ2-2
length: 14

CDR3: CASRHPGQGNTGELFF
DNA: TGTGCCAGCAGGCACCCGGGACAGGGGAACACCGGGGAGCTGTTTTTT
D: TRBD1
V: TRBV6-1
size: NA
J: TRBJ2-2
length: 16

CDR3: CASSLAPGDSPLHF
DNA: TGTGCCAGCAGTTTAGCCCCAGGGGACTCACCCCTCCACTTT
D: NA
V: TRBV12-3/TRBV12-4
size: NA
J: TRBJ1-6
length: 14

CDR3: CASSLKENTEAFF
DNA: TGTGCCAGCAGCTTAAAGGAGAACACTGAAGCTTTCTTT
D: NA
V: TRBV7-7
size: NA
J: TRBJ1-1
length: 13

CDR3: CASSQGFREQYF
DNA: TGTGCCAGCAGCCAAGGATTTCGGGAGCAGTACTTC
D: NA
V: TRBV3-1
size: NA
J: TRBJ2-7
length: 12

CDR3: CAHQEDTEAFF
DNA: TGTGCCCATCAGGAGGACACTGAAGCTTTCTTT
D: NA
V: TRBV2
size: NA
J: TRBJ1-1
length: 11

CDR3: CASSQDTAGRWGETQYF
DNA: TGTGCCAGCAGCCAAGATACAGCGGGGCGGTGGGGAGAGACCCAGTACTTC
D: TRBD2
V: TRBV3-1
size: NA
J: TRBJ2-5
length: 17

CDR3: CASSQYMLGGNYGYTF
DNA: TGTGCCAGCAGCCAATATATGCTTGGAGGGAACTATGGCTACACCTTC
D: NA
V: TRBV3-1
size: NA
J: TRBJ1-2
length: 16

CDR3: CSARGPQTQYF
DNA: TGCAGTGCTAGAGGTCCCCAGACCCAGTACTTC
D: NA
V: TRBV20-1
size: NA
J: TRBJ2-5
length: 11

CDR3: CATSSSYNEQFF
DNA: TGTGCCACCTCCAGCTCCTACAATGAGCAGTTCTTC
D: NA
V: TRBV6-5
size: once
J: TRBJ2-1
length: 12

CDR3: CASSYSSSRWETQYF
DNA: TGTGCCAGCAGTTACTCGTCATCCAGGTGGGAGACCCAGTACTTC
D: NA
V: TRBV6-5
size: NA
J: TRBJ2-5
length: 15

CDR3: CASSGQRGAYYGYTF
DNA: TGTGCCAGCAGCGGCCAGCGCGGGGCGTACTATGGCTACACCTTC
D: NA
V: TRBV9
size: NA
J: TRBJ1-2
length: 15

CDR3: CASSRGGVLYEQYF
DNA: TGTGCCAGCAGCCGCGGCGGGGTTCTATACGAGCAGTACTTC
D: NA
V: TRBV5-6
size: NA
J: TRBJ2-7
length: 14

CDR3: CASSLLSDEQFF
DNA: TGTGCCAGCAGCTTGCTAAGCGATGAGCAGTTCTTC
D: NA
V: TRBV5-6
size: NA
J: TRBJ2-1
length: 12

CDR3: CSARSGNTEAFF
DNA: TGCAGTGCTAGATCCGGGAACACTGAAGCTTTCTTT
D: NA
V: TRBV20-1
size: NA
J: TRBJ1-1
length: 12

CDR3: CASSLNPGDEQFF
DNA: TGTGCCAGCTCACTCAACCCAGGGGACGAGCAGTTCTTC
D: NA
V: TRBV18
size: NA
J: TRBJ2-1
length: 13

CDR3: CSAGSGRSNNEQFF
DNA: TGCAGTGCTGGAAGCGGGAGGTCCAACAATGAGCAGTTCTTC
D: TRBD2
V: TRBV20-1
size: NA
J: TRBJ2-1
length: 14